One sample yielded the 20 T cell receptor beta chains listed below, sequenced in a study of cytomegalovirus exposure and HLA in healthy donors. Primers included in the PCR were 60 Vbeta and 13 Jbeta primers. Clones were sequenced by immunoSEQ multiplex PCR, and TCRdb holds only the in-frame ones, with some missing. Among about 130,000 clones listed, 60% to 80% were seen once. Sequencing input: PBMCs. The receptor set was obtained from a man aged 45 to 65 in good health and CMV-seronegative.

This clone occurred a few times. The chain combines TRBV7-9 with TRBJ2-7, with TRBD2 as a possible D gene (6 bases). The V gene lost 5 bases and the J gene lost 5 bases, with 16 bases spanning the gap. The CDR3 is made up of 14 amino acids. Germline CDR1 is SEHNR and CDR2 is FQNEAQ (reference sequence). CDR3 nucleotide sequence: TGTGCCAGCAGCCCTGCGGGGAGGAACGACGAGCAGTACTTC. The encoded protein is CASSPAGRNDEQYF.

The gene calls are TRBV7-8 and TRBJ2-7, with 7 positions matching TRBD1. With V trimmed by 5 bases and J by 3 bases, 4 bases remained unmatched. The CDR3 spans 13 residues. Germline CDR1 is SGHVS and CDR2 is FQNEAQ. This CDR3 reads CASSGRTGYEQYF. In nucleotides, the CDR3 is TGTGCCAGCAGCGGAAGGACAGGCTACGAGCAGTACTTC.

The V gene is TRBV4-1, the J gene TRBJ1-1; D might be TRBD1 (5 bases). Germline values: CDR1 MGHRA, CDR2 YSYEKL. V lost 0 bases and J lost 1, with 6 bases in between. The CDR3 length is 14 residues. Here the CDR3 reads CASSQDDRNTEAFF. The CDR3 region has the DNA TGCGCCAGCAGCCAAGATGACAGGAACACTGAAGCTTTCTTT.

The chain combines TRBV19 with TRBJ1-5; 7 bases line up with TRBD1. J was trimmed by 0 bases and V by 8 bases; bases with no gene match: 28. CDR3 length: 22 residues. Germline values: CDR1 LNHDA, CDR2 SQIVND (reference sequence). As DNA, the CDR3 is TGTGCCAGTCTCTACCGGGCAGGGGGATTATCTCCCACTCCATATAGCAATCAGCCCCAGCATTTT. Translating it yields CASLYRAGGLSPTPYSNQPQHF.

The V gene is TRBV7-2, the J gene TRBJ2-7; perhaps TRBD1 as D (5 bases). Germline lookup yields CDR1 SGHTA and CDR2 FQGNSA. V was pared by 1 base and J by 3 bases, with 7 bases between. CDR3 size: 13 residues. CDR3: CASSLEGFYEQYF. DNA for the CDR3: TGTGCCAGCAGCTTAGAGGGGTTCTACGAGCAGTACTTC.

CDR3 sequence: CASSPLTGRLNNEQFF. In nucleotides, the CDR3 is TGTGCCAGCTCACCACTGACCGGGAGACTAAACAATGAGCAGTTCTTC. The chain is built from TRBV18 and TRBJ2-1, with a tentative D call TRBD2 (6 bases). Trimming shortened V by 1 base and J by 5 bases, and 15 bases separated the two germline ends. Germline V gene lookup returns CDR1 KGHSH and CDR2 LQKENI. The CDR3 has 16 amino acids. Full variable domain (rest looked up from reference TRBV18 and TRBJ2-1): NAGVMQNPRHLVRRRGQEARLRCSPMKGHSHVYWYRQLPEEGLKFMVYLQKENIIDESGMPKERFSAEFPKEGPSILRIQQVVRGDSAAYFCASSPLTGRLNNEQFFGPGTRLTVL.

This clone has more than one count but fewer than ten. This sequence joins TRBV6-1 and TRBJ1-1, with D perhaps matching TRBD1 (6 bases). CDR3 length: 13 residues. Per germline, CDR1 MNHNS and CDR2 SASEGT. V shed 3 bases and J shed 3 bases, with 8 bases lying between them. The DNA of the CDR3 is TGTGCCAGCAGTGAGGGGGCGCACACTGAAGCTTTCTTT. This sequence encodes CASSEGAHTEAFF.

Here the CDR3 DNA reads TGTGCCAGCGACGTCTTAGCGGGAGTAGCAGATACGCAGTATTTT. The encoded protein is CASDVLAGVADTQYF. The chain has TRBV6-1 and TRBJ2-3, with 9 bases identical to TRBD2. The CDR3 is 15 amino acids. V dropped 8 bases and J dropped 4; count of bases not matched to a gene: 10. Germline CDR1 MNHNS, CDR2 SASEGT.

The rearrangement joins TRBV7-2 to TRBJ2-3; tentative D call: TRBD1 (5 bases). Germline V gives CDR1 SGHTA, CDR2 FQGNSA. V was trimmed by 3 bases and J by 3 bases, leaving 10 bases between them. This CDR3 contains 14 residues. CDR3 sequence: CASSLQGITDTQYF. The CDR3 region has the DNA TGTGCCAGCAGCTTGCAGGGTATTACAGATACGCAGTATTTT.

The chain couples TRBV5-1 to TRBJ2-6, with D perhaps matching TRBD2 (6 bases). This CDR3 has 16 amino acids. Trimming took off 4 bases at V and 1 base at J, with 12 bases between the two ends. Germline V lookup: CDR1 SGHRS, CDR2 YFSETQ. The CDR3, as DNA: TGCGCCAGCAGCCCGAAGGCGGGGTCTGGGGCCAACGTCCTGACTTTC. Amino acid sequence: CASSPKAGSGANVLTF.

This clone was found a few times. V is TRBV7-9 and J is TRBJ2-7; 8 nucleotides align to TRBD1. The CDR3 covers 15 residues. Trimming cost V 5 bases and J 2 bases; bases outside gene matches: 8. The germline gives CDR1 SEHNR, CDR2 FQNEAQ (reference sequence). The DNA of the CDR3 is TGTGCCAGCAGCCTGACAGGGGAGGTGCCCTACGAGCAGTACTTC. This gives the protein CASSLTGEVPYEQYF.

This chain links TRBV6-1 with TRBJ1-1; 8 bases match TRBD1. The CDR3 loop spans 14 amino acids. Germline V CDR1 and CDR2: MNHNS, SASEGT. After removal of 6 bases from V and 1 base from J, the junction contained 4 bases not matched to a gene. Written as DNA, the CDR3 is TGTGCCAGCAGGCAGACAGGGGCGAACACTGAAGCTTTCTTT. This gives the protein CASRQTGANTEAFF.

This chain joins TRBV6-1 and TRBJ2-1, with TRBD2 matching 8 bases. V was pared by 2 bases and J by 6 bases, with 12 bases of the junction left unmatched. Per germline, CDR1 MNHNS and CDR2 SASEGT. There are 17 residues in the CDR3. The CDR3 bases are TGTGCCAGCAGTGAAACAGTAAGCGGGAGAATCGGCAATGAGCAGTTCTTC. It encodes CASSETVSGRIGNEQFF.

The CDR3 reads CASSPGVGEQYF. As DNA, the CDR3 is TGTGCCAGCAGTCCAGGGGTGGGCGAGCAGTACTTC. The chain is built from TRBV5-6 and TRBJ2-7, with a weak D call TRBD1 (6 bases). Trimming left V 5 bases short and J 6 bases short, with 12 bases between. Germline CDR1 is SGHDT and CDR2 is YYEEEE. The CDR3 has 12 amino acids.

The rearrangement uses TRBV11-2 and TRBJ2-1; 8 bases are shared with TRBD2. V trimming: 5 bases; J trimming: 6 bases; junction bases outside the gene matches: 9. Germline loops: CDR1 SGHAT, CDR2 FQNNGV. The CDR3 runs 15 residues. CDR3 sequence reads: CASSQGLERFNEQFF. The CDR3 region has the DNA TGTGCCAGCAGCCAGGGACTAGAACGGTTCAATGAGCAGTTCTTC. Full variable domain (rest looked up from reference TRBV11-2 and TRBJ2-1): EAGVAQSPRYKIIEKRQSVAFWCNPISGHATLYWYQQILGQGPKLLIQFQNNGVVDDSQLPKDRFSAERLKGVDSTLKIQPAKLEDSAVYLCASSQGLERFNEQFFGPGTRLTVL.

The CDR3 nucleotides read TGCGCCAGCAGCTTGGATGGCAGGGCGGAGGGGCTGTTTTTT. This codes for CASSLDGRAEGLFF. The chain recombines TRBV5-1 with TRBJ2-2, with a weak D call TRBD2 (6 bases). Germline lookup yields CDR1 SGHRS and CDR2 YFSETQ. Trimming removed 0 bases from V and 13 bases from J, with 16 bases in between. CDR3 length equals 14 residues. Full variable domain (missing parts from reference TRBV5-1 and TRBJ2-2): KAGVTQTPRYLIKTRGQQVTLSCSPISGHRSVSWYQQTPGQGLQFLFEYFSETQRNKGNFPGRFSGRQFSNSRSEMNVSTLELGDSALYLCASSLDGRAEGLFFGEGSRLTVL.

The chain is built from TRBV2 and TRBJ2-4, with 7 bases lining up with TRBD1. CDR3 length equals 14 residues. The germline gives CDR1 SNHLY, CDR2 FYNNEI. V gave up 7 bases and J gave up 3 bases; unmatched junction bases: 6. The CDR3 reads CASNVGGGKNIQYF. CDR3 in DNA: TGTGCCAGCAACGTAGGGGGCGGCAAAAACATTCAGTACTTC.

The J gene is TRBJ2-7, the V gene TRBV5-1, with 12 positions matching TRBD1. CDR1 is SGHRS and CDR2 is YFSETQ in the germline V gene. The trim removed 4 bases at V and 3 bases at J, leaving 11 bases unmatched. The CDR3 contains 17 residues. CDR3 region: CASSTATGTGGFYEQYF. The CDR3 coding sequence is TGCGCCAGCAGCACTGCTACTGGGACAGGGGGCTTCTACGAGCAGTACTTC.

The V gene is TRBV5-1, the J gene TRBJ1-1; a weak D match, TRBD1 (5 bases). V was shortened by 5 bases and J by 5 bases, with 19 bases between the two germline ends. This CDR3 spans 15 amino acids. Germline V lookup: CDR1 SGHRS, CDR2 YFSETQ. CDR3 in DNA: TGCGCCAGCAGTTCTGGACATTCCGGGGGGACTGAAGCTTTCTTT. Its protein product is CASSSGHSGGTEAFF.

This chain joins TRBV2 and TRBJ2-1; 7 positions agree with TRBD1. The CDR3 extends over 14 amino acids. Germline CDR1 is SNHLY and CDR2 is FYNNEI. V shed 4 bases and J 9 bases; nucleotides not matched to a gene: 9. This CDR3 is CASSVGDSLREQFF. The CDR3 DNA sequence: TGTGCCAGCAGTGTAGGGGACAGTCTCCGTGAGCAGTTCTTC.